The entry that follows covers one T cell receptor (beta chain) sequence. Its matching antigen is unknown. The genomic DNA of each subset was split evenly across several immunoSEQ plates. TCRdb keeps only in-frame clones here, not all; method: immunoSEQ multiplex PCR. This sample has roughly 2,000,000 clones, with around 93% found just once. The CDR3 is 18 residues long. Terminally differentiated effector memory CD45RA+ cells were excluded by CCR7 positive selection of CD45RO-negative cells. The sample belongs to a study of shared clonotypes between healthy human individuals. Study-wide context: Each donor's CD8 memory used one plate, CD8 naive two, each CD4 subset three.

Study findings and constraints: The authors sampled blood alone, and tissue repertoires likely differ.

The chain combines TRBV21-1 with TRBJ2-3; the D call in the table, TRBD2, was not verified against the DNA. TRBV21-1 is marked as a pseudogene. The sequenced sample consisted of naive CD8+ T cells from PBMCs. This clonotype was sampled from a man aged 18-30 years in good health. Some clones in this sample may be carry-over from other donors' samples. CDR3 sequence (DNA): TGTGCCAGCAGCACCCTTTGTTCTCGGGAGGCCAGCACAGATACGCAGTATTTT. Its protein product is CASSTLCSREASTDTQYF.